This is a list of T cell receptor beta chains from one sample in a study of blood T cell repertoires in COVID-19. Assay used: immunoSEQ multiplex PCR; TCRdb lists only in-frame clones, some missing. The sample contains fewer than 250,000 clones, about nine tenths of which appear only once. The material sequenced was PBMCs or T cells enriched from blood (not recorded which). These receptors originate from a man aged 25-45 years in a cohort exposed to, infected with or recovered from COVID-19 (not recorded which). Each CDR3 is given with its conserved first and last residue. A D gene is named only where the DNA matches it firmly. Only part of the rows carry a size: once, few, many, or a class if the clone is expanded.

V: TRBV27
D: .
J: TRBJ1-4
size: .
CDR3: CASSSRRSLNEKLFF
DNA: TGTGCCAGCAGTTCGCGACGGAGCCTTAATGAAAAACTGTTTTTT

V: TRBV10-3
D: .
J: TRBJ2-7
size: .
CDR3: CAISESESANYEQYF
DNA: TGTGCCATCAGTGAGTCCGAGAGCGCAAACTACGAGCAGTACTTC

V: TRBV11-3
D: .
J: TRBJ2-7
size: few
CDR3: CASSPKGSPYEQYF
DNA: TGTGCCAGCAGCCCGAAGGGGTCCCCCTACGAGCAGTACTTC

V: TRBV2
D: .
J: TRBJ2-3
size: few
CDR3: CASTEVGGPSTDTQYF
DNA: TGTGCCAGCACCGAGGTGGGGGGACCGAGCACAGATACGCAGTATTTT

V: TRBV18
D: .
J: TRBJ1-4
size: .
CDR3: CASSPSGGWNEKLFF
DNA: TGTGCCAGCTCACCGTCCGGGGGGTGGAATGAAAAACTGTTTTTT

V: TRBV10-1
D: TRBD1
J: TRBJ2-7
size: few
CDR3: CASSAGTGNEQYF
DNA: TGCGCCAGCAGTGCCGGGACAGGCAACGAGCAGTACTTC

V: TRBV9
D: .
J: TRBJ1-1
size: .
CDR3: CASSPRGGTNTEAFF
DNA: TGTGCCAGCAGCCCTAGGGGGGGAACGAACACTGAAGCTTTCTTT

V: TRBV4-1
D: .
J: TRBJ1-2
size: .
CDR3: CASSQVPQGGGYGYTF
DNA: TGCGCCAGCAGCCAAGTTCCTCAGGGAGGGGGCTATGGCTACACCTTC

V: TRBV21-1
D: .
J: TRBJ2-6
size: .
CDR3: CASSKGTGGAGANVLTF
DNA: TGTGCCAGCAGCAAGGGGACAGGGGGCGCTGGGGCCAACGTCCTGACTTTC

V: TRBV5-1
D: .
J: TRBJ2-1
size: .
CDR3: CASSYSTGSRIDEQFF
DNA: TGCGCCAGCAGCTACTCGACTGGGTCAAGGATCGATGAGCAGTTCTTC

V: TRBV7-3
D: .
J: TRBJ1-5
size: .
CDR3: CASRNRGAGAIFNQPQHF
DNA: TGTGCCAGCAGAAATAGGGGCGCAGGGGCAATTTTCAATCAGCCCCAGCATTTT

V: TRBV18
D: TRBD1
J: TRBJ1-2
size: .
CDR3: CASSPRMTGVPYGYTF
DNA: TGTGCCAGCTCACCACGTATGACAGGGGTTCCCTATGGCTACACCTTC

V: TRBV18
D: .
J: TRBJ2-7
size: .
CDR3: CASSPVRGNYEQYF
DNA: TGTGCCAGCTCACCAGTTAGGGGTAACTACGAGCAGTACTTC

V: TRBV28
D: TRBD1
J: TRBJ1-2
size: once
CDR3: CASDSGGNGYTF
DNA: TGTGCCAGTGACTCAGGGGGCAATGGCTACACCTTC

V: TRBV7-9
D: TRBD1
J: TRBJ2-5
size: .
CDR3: CASSPRTGTGEEAQYF
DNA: TGTGCCAGCAGCCCCAGGACCGGGACAGGGGAGGAGGCCCAGTACTTC

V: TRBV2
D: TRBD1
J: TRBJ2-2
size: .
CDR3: CASSKETGVGELFF
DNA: TGTGCCAGCAGCAAAGAAACAGGGGTCGGGGAGCTGTTTTTT

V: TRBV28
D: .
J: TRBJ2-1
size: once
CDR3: CASSPPRDSNEQFF
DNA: TGTGCCAGCAGCCCCCCCAGGGATTCGAATGAGCAGTTCTTC

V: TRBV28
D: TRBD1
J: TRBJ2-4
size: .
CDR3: CASRTGGARNIQYF
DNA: TGTGCCAGCCGGACAGGGGGCGCACGGAACATTCAGTACTTC

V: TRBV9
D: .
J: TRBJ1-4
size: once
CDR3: CASSYAGMQNEKLFF
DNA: TGTGCCAGCAGTTACGCAGGGATGCAAAATGAAAAACTGTTTTTT

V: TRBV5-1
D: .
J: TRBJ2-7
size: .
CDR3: CASSLKGESYEQYF
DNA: TGCGCCAGCAGCTTGAAGGGAGAGTCCTACGAGCAGTACTTC

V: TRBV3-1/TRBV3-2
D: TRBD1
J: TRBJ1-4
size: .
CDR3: CASSQDGTGNEKLFF
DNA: TGTGCCAGCAGCCAAGACGGGACAGGGAATGAAAAACTGTTTTTT

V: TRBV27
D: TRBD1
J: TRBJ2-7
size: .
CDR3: CASSLVAGQGVYEQYF
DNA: TGTGCCAGCAGTCTAGTGGCGGGACAGGGTGTCTACGAGCAGTACTTC

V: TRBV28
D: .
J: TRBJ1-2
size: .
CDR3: CASSPGEGLGAYGYTF
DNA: TGTGCCAGCAGTCCAGGGGAGGGATTGGGTGCCTATGGCTACACCTTC

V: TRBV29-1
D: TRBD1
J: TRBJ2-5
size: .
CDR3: CSVPGQLQETQYF
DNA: TGCAGCGTGCCGGGACAGCTTCAAGAGACCCAGTACTTC

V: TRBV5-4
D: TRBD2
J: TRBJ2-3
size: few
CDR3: CASSLGVAGDKSVTQYF
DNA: TGTGCCAGCAGCTTGGGGGTAGCGGGAGATAAGTCAGTGACGCAGTATTTT

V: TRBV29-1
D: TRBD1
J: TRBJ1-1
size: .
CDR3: CSAGQGTGYTEAFF
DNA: TGCAGCGCTGGGCAGGGGACAGGGTACACTGAAGCTTTCTTT

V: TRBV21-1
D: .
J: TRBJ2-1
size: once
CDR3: CASSKVGLVATRHNEQFF
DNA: TGTGCCAGCAGCAAAGTGGGGTTAGTGGCGACTAGGCACAATGAGCAGTTCTTC

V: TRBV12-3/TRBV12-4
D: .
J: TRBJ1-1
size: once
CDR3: CASRDFRGEEAFF
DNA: TGTGCCAGCAGGGACTTCCGGGGAGAGGAAGCTTTCTTT

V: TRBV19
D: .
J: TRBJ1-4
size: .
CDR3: CATQPRADNEKLFF
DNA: TGTGCCACGCAGCCGAGGGCAGATAATGAAAAACTGTTTTTT

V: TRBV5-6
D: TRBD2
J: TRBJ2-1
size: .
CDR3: CASSLGLAGATYNEQFF
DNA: TGTGCCAGCAGCTTGGGACTAGCGGGGGCCACCTACAATGAGCAGTTCTTC

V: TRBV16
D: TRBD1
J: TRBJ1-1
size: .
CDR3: CASSLLGTGGVTEAFF
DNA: TGTGCCAGCAGCCTACTCGGGACAGGGGGCGTAACTGAAGCTTTCTTT

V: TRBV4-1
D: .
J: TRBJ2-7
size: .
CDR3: CASSPRGLTNSYEQYF
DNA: TGCGCCAGCAGCCCGAGGGGACTGACAAACTCCTACGAGCAGTACTTC

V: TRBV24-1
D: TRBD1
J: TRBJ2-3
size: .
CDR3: CATSGPGTGLTDTQYF
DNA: TGTGCCACCAGTGGGCCCGGGACAGGACTCACAGATACGCAGTATTTT

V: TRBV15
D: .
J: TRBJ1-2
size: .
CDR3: CATSPREGLRGYTF
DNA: TGTGCCACCAGCCCTAGGGAGGGGTTGCGGGGCTACACCTTC

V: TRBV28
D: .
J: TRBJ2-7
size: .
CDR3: CASRRLDSYEQYF
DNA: TGTGCCAGCAGGAGACTAGACTCCTACGAGCAGTACTTC

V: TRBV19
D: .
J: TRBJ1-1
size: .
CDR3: CASSIPTGTEAFF
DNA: TGTGCCAGTAGTATCCCGACGGGCACTGAAGCTTTCTTT

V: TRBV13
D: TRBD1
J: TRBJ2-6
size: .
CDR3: CASSFWRGQASSGANVLTF
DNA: TGTGCCAGCAGCTTCTGGAGGGGACAGGCGAGCTCTGGGGCCAACGTCCTGACTTTC

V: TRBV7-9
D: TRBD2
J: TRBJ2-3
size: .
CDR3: CASSPPGGRVTDTQYF
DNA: TGTGCCAGCAGCCCCCCGGGCGGGAGAGTCACAGATACGCAGTATTTT

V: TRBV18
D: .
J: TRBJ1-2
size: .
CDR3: CASSPPGSRHNNYGYTF
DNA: TGTGCCAGCTCACCACCAGGAAGCAGGCACAATAACTATGGCTACACCTTC

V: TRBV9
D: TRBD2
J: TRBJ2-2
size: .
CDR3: CASSASGANTGELFF
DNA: TGTGCCAGCAGCGCTAGCGGCGCGAACACCGGGGAGCTGTTTTTT

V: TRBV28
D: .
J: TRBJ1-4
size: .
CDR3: CASSPRQAANEKLFF
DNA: TGTGCCAGCAGTCCCCGACAGGCGGCTAATGAAAAACTGTTTTTT

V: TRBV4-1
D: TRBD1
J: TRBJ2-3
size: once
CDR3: CASSHPGGVGTQYF
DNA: TGCGCCAGCAGCCACCCAGGGGGCGTGGGTACGCAGTATTTT

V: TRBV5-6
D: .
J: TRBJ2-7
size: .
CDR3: CASSPYRLIAYEQYF
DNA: TGTGCCAGCAGCCCATACCGACTGATCGCCTACGAGCAGTACTTC

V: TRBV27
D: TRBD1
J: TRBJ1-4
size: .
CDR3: CASSSINRGKNEKLFF
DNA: TGTGCCAGCAGTTCCATCAACAGGGGGAAGAATGAAAAACTGTTTTTT

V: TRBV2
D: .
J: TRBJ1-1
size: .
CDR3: CASSYRPGGTEAFF
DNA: TGTGCCAGCAGTTACAGGCCCGGCGGAACTGAAGCTTTCTTT

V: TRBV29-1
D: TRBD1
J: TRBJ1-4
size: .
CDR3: CSVFRGSGGAGEKLFF
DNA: TGCAGCGTTTTTCGCGGGTCAGGGGGCGCCGGTGAAAAACTGTTTTTT

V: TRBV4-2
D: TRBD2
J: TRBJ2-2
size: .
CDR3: CASSFISAGVSGELFF
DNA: TGTGCCAGCAGCTTCATTTCAGCGGGAGTTAGCGGGGAGCTGTTTTTT

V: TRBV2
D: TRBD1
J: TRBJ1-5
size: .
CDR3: CASRTTGGAGQPQHF
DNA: TGTGCCAGCAGAACGACAGGGGGGGCAGGGCAGCCCCAGCATTTT